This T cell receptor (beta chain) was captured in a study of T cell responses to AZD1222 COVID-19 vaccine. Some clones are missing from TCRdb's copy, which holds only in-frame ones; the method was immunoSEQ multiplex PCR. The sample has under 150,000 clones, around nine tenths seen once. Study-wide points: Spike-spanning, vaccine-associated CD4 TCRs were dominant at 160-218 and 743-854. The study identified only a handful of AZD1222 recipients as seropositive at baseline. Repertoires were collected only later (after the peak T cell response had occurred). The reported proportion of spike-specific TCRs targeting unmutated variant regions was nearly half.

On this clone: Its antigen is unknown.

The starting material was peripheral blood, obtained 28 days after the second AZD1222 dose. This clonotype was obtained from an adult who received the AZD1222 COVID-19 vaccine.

Here the CDR3 DNA reads TGTGCCTGGAGTACCGAGCTTTATCAGCCCCAGCATTTT. Protein sequence: CAWSTELYQPQHF. The chain links TRBV30 to TRBJ1-5; D uncertain. Looked up from germline, CDR1 is GTSNPN and CDR2 is SVGIG (reference sequence). The CDR3 length is 13 residues. The V and J ends lost 2 bases and 5 bases respectively, with 10 bases between them. The full variable domain, completed using reference TRBV30 and TRBJ1-5, is SQTIHQWPATLVQPVGSPLSLECTVEGTSNPNLYWYRQAAGRGLQLLFYSVGIGQISSEVPQNLSASRPQDRQFILSSKKLLLSDSGFYLCAWSTELYQPQHFGDGTRLSIL.